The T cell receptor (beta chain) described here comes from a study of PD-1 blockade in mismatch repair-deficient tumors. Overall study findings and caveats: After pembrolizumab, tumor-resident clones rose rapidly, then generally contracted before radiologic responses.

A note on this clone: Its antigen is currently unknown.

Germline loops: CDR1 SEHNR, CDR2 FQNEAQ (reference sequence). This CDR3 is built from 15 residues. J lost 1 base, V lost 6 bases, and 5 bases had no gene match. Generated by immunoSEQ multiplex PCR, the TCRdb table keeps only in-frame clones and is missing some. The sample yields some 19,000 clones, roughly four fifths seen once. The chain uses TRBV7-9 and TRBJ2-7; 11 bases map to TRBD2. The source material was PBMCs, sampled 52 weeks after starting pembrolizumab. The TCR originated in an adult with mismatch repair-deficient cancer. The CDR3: CASSLTSGTSYEQYF. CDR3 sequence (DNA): TGTGCCAGCAGTCTGACTAGCGGGACGTCCTACGAGCAGTACTTC.